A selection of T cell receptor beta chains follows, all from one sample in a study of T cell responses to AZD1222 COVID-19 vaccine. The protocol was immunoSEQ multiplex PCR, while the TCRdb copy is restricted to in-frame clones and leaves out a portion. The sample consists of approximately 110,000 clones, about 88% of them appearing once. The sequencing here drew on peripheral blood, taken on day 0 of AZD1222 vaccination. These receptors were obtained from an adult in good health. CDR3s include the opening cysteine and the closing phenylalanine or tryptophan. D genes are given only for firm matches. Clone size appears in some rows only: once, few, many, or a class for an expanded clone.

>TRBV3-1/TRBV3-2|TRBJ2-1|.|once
CASSQASGSLTGEQFF
TGTGCCAGCAGCCAAGCCTCCGGGTCGTTGACGGGTGAGCAGTTCTTC
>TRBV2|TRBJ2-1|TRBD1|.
CASSEQGAGHNEQFF
TGTGCCAGCAGTGAACAGGGGGCAGGTCACAATGAGCAGTTCTTC
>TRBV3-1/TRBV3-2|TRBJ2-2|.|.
CASSQDLPIGELFF
TGTGCCAGCAGCCAAGATCTACCTATCGGGGAGCTGTTTTTT
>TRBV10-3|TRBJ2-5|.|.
CATGGRGEETQYF
TGTGCCACCGGAGGTCGCGGGGAAGAGACCCAGTACTTC
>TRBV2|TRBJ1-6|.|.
CATAASPNGYNSPLHF
TGTGCCACCGCGGCCAGCCCGAACGGTTATAATTCACCCCTCCACTTT
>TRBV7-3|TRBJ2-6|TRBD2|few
CASSLRAGGPRGANVLTF
TGTGCCAGCAGCTTAAGAGCGGGAGGGCCGAGAGGGGCCAACGTCCTGACTTTC
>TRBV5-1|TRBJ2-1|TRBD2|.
CASSSPTSGGKNEQFF
TGCGCCAGCAGCTCCCCGACTAGCGGGGGGAAGAATGAGCAGTTCTTC
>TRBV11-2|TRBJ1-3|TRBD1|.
CASSSRGRGNTIYF
TGTGCCAGCAGCTCAAGGGGGCGCGGAAACACCATATATTTT
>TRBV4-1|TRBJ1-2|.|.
CASSQEVYGYTF
TGCGCCAGCAGCCAAGAGGTCTATGGCTACACCTTC
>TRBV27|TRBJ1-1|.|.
CASSSDWGGNTEAFF
TGTGCCAGCAGTTCGGATTGGGGGGGAAACACTGAAGCTTTCTTT
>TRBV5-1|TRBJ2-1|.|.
CASSLDGPAYNEQFF
TGCGCCAGCAGCTTGGATGGGCCCGCATACAATGAGCAGTTCTTC
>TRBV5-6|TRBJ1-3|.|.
CASSKDRSFSGNTIYF
TGTGCCAGCAGCAAGGACAGAAGTTTCTCTGGAAACACCATATATTTT
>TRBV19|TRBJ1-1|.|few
CASSMEGQAVAFF
TGTGCCAGTAGTATGGAGGGCCAGGCTGTAGCTTTCTTT
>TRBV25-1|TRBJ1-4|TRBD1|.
CASSSPGQGVQKLFF
TGTGCCAGCAGTTCCCCGGGACAGGGGGTACAAAAACTGTTTTTT
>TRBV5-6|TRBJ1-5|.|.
CASSLGRRNQPQHF
TGTGCCAGCAGCCTGGGACGCAGAAATCAGCCCCAGCATTTT
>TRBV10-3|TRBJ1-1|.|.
CAISRSGGAETEAFF
TGTGCCATCAGTAGATCGGGGGGGGCGGAAACTGAAGCTTTCTTT
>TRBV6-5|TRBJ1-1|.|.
CASSYQNSEAFF
TGTGCCAGCAGTTACCAAAACTCTGAAGCTTTCTTT
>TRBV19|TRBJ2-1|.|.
CASSIPAGTYNEQFF
TGTGCCAGTAGTATCCCCGCGGGAACCTACAATGAGCAGTTCTTC
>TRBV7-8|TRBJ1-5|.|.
CASSSHTVANQPQHF
TGTGCCAGCAGCTCACACACGGTGGCCAATCAGCCCCAGCATTTT
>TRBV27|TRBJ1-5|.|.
CASSLSGLVQPQHF
TGTGCCAGCAGTTTATCGGGACTAGTACAGCCCCAGCATTTT
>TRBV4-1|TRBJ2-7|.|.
CASSQGFWREQYF
TGCGCCAGCAGCCAAGGTTTCTGGAGGGAGCAGTACTTC
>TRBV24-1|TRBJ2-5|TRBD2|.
CATSDRSAGGKETQYF
TGTGCCACCAGTGATCGTTCAGCGGGAGGCAAAGAGACCCAGTACTTC
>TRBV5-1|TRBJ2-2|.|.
CASSWGVDTGELFF
TGCGCCAGCAGCTGGGGGGTTGACACCGGGGAGCTGTTTTTT
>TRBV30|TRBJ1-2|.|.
CAWSVLGDGYTF
TGTGCCTGGAGTGTACTTGGGGATGGCTACACCTTC
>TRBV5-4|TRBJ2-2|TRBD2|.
CASSLVLAGVSFHAGELFF
TGTGCCAGCAGCTTGGTTCTAGCGGGAGTATCGTTTCATGCCGGGGAGCTGTTTTTT
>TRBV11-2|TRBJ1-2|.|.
CASSLAGTDFYGYTF
TGTGCCAGCAGCTTAGCCGGGACGGATTTTTATGGCTACACCTTC
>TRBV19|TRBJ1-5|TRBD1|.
CASSIGAGGDNQPQHF
TGTGCCAGTAGTATAGGGGCAGGGGGGGACAATCAGCCCCAGCATTTT
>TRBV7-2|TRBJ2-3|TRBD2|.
CASSSLAGGVPDTQYF
TGTGCCAGCAGCTCCCTCGCGGGAGGAGTCCCAGATACGCAGTATTTT
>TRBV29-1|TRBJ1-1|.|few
CSVQTDRWGTEAFF
TGCAGCGTTCAGACCGACAGGTGGGGCACTGAAGCTTTCTTT
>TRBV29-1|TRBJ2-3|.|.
CLPGARGTDTQYF
TGCCTCCCGGGGGCGCGGGGCACAGATACGCAGTATTTT
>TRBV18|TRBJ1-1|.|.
CASSAKMGPGGTEAFF
TGTGCCAGCTCCGCAAAAATGGGGCCGGGAGGCACTGAAGCTTTCTTT
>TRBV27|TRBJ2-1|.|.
CASTMTSVGNNEQFF
TGTGCCAGCACCATGACTTCGGTGGGAAACAATGAGCAGTTCTTC
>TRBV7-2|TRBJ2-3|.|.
CASSPPSTDTQYF
TGTGCCAGCAGCCCTCCGAGCACAGATACGCAGTATTTT
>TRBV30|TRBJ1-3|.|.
CARSVRGSGNTIYF
TGTGCCCGGAGTGTACGGGGATCTGGAAACACCATATATTTT
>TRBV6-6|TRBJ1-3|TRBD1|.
CASSYPTGNSGNTIYF
TGTGCCAGCAGTTACCCGACAGGGAACTCTGGAAACACCATATATTTT
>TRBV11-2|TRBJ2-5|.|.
CASSLQGSETQYF
TGTGCCAGCAGCTTACAGGGGTCGGAGACCCAGTACTTC
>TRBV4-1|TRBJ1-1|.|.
CASRQEKNTEAFF
TGCGCCAGTCGACAGGAGAAAAACACTGAAGCTTTCTTT
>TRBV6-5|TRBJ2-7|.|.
CASSYDGPYEQYF
TGTGCTAGCAGTTACGACGGTCCCTACGAGCAGTACTTC
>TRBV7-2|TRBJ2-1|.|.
CASSLDNRRHNEQFF
TGTGCCAGCAGCTTAGACAACCGACGGCATAATGAGCAGTTCTTC
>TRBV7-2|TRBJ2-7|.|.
CASSPSRSQGEQYF
TGTGCCAGCAGCCCCTCGAGATCTCAGGGGGAGCAGTACTTC
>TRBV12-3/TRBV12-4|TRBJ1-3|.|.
CASSARQGNTIYF
TGTGCCAGCAGTGCGCGACAGGGAAACACCATATATTTT
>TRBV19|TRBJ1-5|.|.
CASSIVGSKQPQHF
TGTGCCAGTAGTATAGTGGGCTCGAAACAGCCCCAGCATTTT